Below are 2 T cell receptor beta chains sequenced from a single sample in a study of shared clonotypes between healthy human individuals. This table comes from immunoSEQ multiplex PCR, and its TCRdb copy is limited to in-frame clones, with some not included. This table has fewer than 1 million clones, roughly 96% appearing once. In the naive CD8 group, cells lacked CD45RO and were positively selected for CCR7, so terminally differentiated effector memory CD45RA+ cells were left out. The sample comprised naive CD8+ T cells sorted from blood. These receptor sequences come from a man aged 25-40 years in good health.

Written as DNA, the CDR3 is TGTGCCAGCAGCCCCCTGGGAGGGGTAAACTACGAGCAGTACTTC. This gives the protein CASSPLGGVNYEQYF. The rearrangement joins TRBV5-6 to TRBJ2-7; 7 bases are shared with TRBD2. CDR1 is SGHDT, CDR2 YYEEEE, per germline. The CDR3 covers 15 residues. After removal of 4 bases from V and 3 bases from J, the junction contained 10 bases not matched to a gene.

This clone was picked up one time. V usage is TRBV2 and J usage is TRBJ2-4, with D possibly being TRBD2 (5 bases). V was shortened by 6 bases and J by 7 bases, with 22 bases between the two germline ends. The CDR3 is 16 amino acids. Germline V gene lookup returns CDR1 SNHLY and CDR2 FYNNEI. In DNA form, the CDR3 reads TGTGCCAGCAGGATCGCCGTTTTGGGGAGTAGGAACATTCAGTACTTC. This sequence encodes CASRIAVLGSRNIQYF.